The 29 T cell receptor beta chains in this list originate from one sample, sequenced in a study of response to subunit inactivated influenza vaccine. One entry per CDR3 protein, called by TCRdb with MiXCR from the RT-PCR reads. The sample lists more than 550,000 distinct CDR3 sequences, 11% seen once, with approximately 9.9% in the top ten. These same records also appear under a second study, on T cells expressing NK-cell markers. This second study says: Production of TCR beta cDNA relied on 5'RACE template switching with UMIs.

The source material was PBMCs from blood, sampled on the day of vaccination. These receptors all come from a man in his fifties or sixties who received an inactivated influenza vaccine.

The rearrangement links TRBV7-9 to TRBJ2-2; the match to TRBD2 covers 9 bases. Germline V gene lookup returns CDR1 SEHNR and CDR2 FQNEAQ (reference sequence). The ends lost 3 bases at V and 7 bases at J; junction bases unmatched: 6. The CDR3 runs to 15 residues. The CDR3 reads CASSFGGRAGGELFF. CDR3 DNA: TGTGCCAGCAGCTTCGGCGGGAGGGCCGGCGGGGAGCTGTTTTTT.

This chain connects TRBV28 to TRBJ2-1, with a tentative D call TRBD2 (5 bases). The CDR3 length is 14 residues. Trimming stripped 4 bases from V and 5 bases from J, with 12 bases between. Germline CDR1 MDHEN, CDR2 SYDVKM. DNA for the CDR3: TGTGCCAGCAGTTCGAACGGGATACACAATGAGCAGTTCTTC. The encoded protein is CASSSNGIHNEQFF.

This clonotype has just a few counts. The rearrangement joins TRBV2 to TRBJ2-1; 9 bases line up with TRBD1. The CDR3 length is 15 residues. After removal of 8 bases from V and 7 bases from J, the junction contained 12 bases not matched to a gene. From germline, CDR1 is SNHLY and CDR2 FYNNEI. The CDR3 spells CASEQSGTGLNEQFF. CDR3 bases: TGTGCCAGCGAACAAAGTGGGACAGGGTTAAATGAGCAGTTCTTC.

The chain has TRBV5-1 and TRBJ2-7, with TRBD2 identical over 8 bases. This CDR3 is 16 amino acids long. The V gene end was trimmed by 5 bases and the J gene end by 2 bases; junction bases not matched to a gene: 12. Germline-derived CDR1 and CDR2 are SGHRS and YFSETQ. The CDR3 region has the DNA TGCGCCAGCAGGGTAATAAGCGGGAGTAAAACCTACGAGCAGTACTTC. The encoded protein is CASRVISGSKTYEQYF.

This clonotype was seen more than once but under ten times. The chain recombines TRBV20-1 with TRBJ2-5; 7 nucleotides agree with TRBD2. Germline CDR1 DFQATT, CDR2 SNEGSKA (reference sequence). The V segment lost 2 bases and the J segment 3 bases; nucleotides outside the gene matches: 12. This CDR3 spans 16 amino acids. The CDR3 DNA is TGCAGTGCTAGAAGACCACGCCTAGCGGTAGAAGAGACCCAGTACTTC. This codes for CSARRPRLAVEETQYF.

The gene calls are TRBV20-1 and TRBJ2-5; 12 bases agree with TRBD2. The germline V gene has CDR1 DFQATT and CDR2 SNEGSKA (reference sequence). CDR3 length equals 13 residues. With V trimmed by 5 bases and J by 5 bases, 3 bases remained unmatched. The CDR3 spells CSAAGTSGETQYF. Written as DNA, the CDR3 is TGCAGTGCTGCCGGGACTAGCGGGGAGACCCAGTACTTC.

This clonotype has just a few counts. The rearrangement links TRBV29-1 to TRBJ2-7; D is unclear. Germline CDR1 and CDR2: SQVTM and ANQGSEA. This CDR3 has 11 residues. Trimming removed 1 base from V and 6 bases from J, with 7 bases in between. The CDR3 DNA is TGCAGCGTTGAAGGTGTCCGCGAGCAGTACTTC. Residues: CSVEGVREQYF.

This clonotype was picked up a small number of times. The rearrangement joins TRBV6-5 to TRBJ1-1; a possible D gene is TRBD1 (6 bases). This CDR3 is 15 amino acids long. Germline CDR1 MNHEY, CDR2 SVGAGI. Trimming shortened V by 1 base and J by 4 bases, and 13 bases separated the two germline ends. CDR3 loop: CASSYWGGAGTEAFF. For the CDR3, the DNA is TGTGCCAGCAGTTACTGGGGGGGGGCGGGCACTGAAGCTTTCTTT.

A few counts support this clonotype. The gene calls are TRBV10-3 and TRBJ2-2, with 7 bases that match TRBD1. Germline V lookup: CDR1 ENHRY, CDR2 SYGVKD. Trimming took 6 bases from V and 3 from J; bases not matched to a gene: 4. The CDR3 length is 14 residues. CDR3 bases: TGTGCCATCAGACAAACAGGGGACACCGGGGAGCTGTTTTTT. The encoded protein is CAIRQTGDTGELFF.

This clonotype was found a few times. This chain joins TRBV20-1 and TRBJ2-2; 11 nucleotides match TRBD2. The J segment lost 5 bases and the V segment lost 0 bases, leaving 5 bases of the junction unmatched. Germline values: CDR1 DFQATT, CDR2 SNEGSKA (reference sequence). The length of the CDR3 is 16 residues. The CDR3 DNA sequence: TGCAGTGCTAGAGATAGCGGGGGGGTTGTAACCGGGGAGCTGTTTTTT. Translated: CSARDSGGVVTGELFF.

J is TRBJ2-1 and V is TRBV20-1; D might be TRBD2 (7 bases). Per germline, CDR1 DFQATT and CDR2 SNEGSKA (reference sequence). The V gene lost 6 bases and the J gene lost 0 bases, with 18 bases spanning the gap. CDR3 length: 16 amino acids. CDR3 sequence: CSAQGGGLSSYNEQFF. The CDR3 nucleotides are TGCAGTGCCCAAGGGGGGGGTTTAAGCTCCTACAATGAGCAGTTCTTC.

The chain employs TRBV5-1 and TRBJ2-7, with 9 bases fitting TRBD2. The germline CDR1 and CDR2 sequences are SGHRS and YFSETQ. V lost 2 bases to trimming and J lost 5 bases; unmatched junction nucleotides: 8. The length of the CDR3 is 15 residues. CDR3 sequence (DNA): TGCGCCAGCAGCTTAGGGACTAGCTCTACCCACGAGCAGTACTTC. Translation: CASSLGTSSTHEQYF.

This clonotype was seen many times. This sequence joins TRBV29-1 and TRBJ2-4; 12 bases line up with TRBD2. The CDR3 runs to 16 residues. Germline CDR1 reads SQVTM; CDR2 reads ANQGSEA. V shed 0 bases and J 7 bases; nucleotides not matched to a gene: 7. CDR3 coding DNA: TGCAGCGTTGAAGATCCGGGACTAGCGGGTTGGAACATTCAGTACTTC. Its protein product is CSVEDPGLAGWNIQYF. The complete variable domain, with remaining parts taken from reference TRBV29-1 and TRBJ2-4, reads SAVISQKPSRDICQRGTSLTIQCQVDSQVTMMFWYRQQPGQSLTLIATANQGSEATYESGFVIDKFPISRPNLTFSTLTVSNMSPEDSSIYLCSVEDPGLAGWNIQYFGAGTRLSVL.

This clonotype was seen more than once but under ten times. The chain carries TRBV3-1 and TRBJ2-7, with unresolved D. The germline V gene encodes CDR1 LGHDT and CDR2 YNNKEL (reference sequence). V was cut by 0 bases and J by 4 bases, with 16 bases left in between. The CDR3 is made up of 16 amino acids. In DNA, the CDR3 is TGTGCCAGCAGCCAAGACCCAACTCTTGTTCTATACGAGCAGTACTTC. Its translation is CASSQDPTLVLYEQYF.

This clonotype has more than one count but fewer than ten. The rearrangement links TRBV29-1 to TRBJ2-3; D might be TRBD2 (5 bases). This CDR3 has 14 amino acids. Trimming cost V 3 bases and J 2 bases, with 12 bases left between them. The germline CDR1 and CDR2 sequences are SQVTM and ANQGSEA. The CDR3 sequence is CSVEREWPTDTQYF. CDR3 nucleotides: TGCAGCGTTGAGAGGGAATGGCCCACAGATACGCAGTATTTT.

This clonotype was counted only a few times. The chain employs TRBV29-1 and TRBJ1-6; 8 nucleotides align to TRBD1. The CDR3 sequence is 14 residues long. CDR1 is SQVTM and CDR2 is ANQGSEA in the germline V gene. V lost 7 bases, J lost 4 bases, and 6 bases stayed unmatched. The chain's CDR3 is CSARTGQYNSPLHF. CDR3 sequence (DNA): TGCAGCGCCCGGACAGGGCAATATAATTCACCCCTCCACTTT.

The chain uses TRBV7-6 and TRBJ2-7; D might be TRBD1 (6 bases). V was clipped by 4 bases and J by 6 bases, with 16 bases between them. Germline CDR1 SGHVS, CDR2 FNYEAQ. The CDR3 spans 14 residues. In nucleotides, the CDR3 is TGTGCCAGCAGCTCAACAGGGTTTGCGTCCGAGCAGTACTTC. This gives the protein CASSSTGFASEQYF.

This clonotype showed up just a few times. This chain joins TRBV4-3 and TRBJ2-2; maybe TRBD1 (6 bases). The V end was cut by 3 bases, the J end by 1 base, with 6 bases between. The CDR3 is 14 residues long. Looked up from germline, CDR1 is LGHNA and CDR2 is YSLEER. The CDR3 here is CASSQTGNTGELFF. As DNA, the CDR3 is TGCGCCAGCAGCCAGACAGGGAACACCGGGGAGCTGTTTTTT.

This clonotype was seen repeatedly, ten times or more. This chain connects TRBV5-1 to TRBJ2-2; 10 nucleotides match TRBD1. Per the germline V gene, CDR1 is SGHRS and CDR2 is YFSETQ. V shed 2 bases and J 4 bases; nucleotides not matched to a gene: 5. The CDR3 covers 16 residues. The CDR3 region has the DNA TGCGCCAGCAGCTTCCTCGGACAGGGGGTCACCGGGGAGCTGTTTTTT. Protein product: CASSFLGQGVTGELFF.

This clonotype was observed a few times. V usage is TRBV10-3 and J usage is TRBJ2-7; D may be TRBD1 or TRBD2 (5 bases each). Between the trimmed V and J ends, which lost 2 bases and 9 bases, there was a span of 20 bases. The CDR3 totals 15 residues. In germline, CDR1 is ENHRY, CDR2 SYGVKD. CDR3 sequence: CAISEKGTAIIGQYF. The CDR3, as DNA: TGTGCCATCAGTGAGAAGGGGACGGCCATAATAGGGCAGTACTTC.

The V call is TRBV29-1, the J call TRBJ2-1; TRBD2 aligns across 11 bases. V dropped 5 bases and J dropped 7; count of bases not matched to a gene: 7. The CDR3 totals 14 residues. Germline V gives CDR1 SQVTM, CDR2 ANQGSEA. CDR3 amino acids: CSVTSGSRGNEQFF. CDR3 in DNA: TGCAGCGTTACTAGCGGGAGTCGGGGAAATGAGCAGTTCTTC.

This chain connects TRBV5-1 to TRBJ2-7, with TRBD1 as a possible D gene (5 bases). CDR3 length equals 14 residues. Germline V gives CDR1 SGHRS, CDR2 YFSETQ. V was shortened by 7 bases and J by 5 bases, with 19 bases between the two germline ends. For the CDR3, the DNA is TGCGCCAGCCAGACTGACAGAATGAGTAACGAGCAGTACTTC. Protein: CASQTDRMSNEQYF.

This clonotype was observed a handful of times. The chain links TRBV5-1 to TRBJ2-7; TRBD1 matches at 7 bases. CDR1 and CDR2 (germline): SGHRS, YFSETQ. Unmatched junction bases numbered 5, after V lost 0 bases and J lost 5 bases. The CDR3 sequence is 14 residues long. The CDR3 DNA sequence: TGCGCCAGCAGCTTGGGGGACAGCGCCAACGAGCAGTACTTC. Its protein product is CASSLGDSANEQYF.

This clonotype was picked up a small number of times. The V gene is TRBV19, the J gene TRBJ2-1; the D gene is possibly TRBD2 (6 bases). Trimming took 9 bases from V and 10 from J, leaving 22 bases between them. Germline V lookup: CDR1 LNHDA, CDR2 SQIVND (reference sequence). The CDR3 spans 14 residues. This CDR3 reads CASSPGLTNQEQFF. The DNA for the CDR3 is TGTGCCAGCTCTCCGGGACTCACCAATCAAGAGCAGTTCTTC.

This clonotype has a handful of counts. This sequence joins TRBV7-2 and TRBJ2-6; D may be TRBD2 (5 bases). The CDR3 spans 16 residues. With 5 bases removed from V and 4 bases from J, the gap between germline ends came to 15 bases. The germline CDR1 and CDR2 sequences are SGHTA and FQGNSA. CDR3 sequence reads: CASSPGLLGGANVLTF. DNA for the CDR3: TGTGCCAGCAGCCCCGGACTCCTCGGGGGGGCCAACGTCCTGACTTTC.

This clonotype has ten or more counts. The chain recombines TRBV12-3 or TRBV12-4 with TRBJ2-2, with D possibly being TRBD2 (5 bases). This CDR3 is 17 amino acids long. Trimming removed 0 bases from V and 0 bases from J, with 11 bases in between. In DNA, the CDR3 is TGTGCCAGCAGTTTAGCGCCAAGCGGATCGAACACCGGGGAGCTGTTTTTT. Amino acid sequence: CASSLAPSGSNTGELFF.

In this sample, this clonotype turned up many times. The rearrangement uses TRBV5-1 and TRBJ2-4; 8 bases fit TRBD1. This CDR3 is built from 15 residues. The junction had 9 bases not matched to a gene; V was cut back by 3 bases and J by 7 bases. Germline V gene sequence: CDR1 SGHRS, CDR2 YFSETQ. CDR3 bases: TGCGCCAGCAGCTCCGGACAGGGAGGTATGAACATTCAGTACTTC. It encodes CASSSGQGGMNIQYF.

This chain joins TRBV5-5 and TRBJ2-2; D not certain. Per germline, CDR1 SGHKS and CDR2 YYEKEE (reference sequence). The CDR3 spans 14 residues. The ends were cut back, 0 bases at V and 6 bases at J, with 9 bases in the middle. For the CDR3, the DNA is TGTGCCAGCAGCTTGGCTAGGGTGTCCGGGGAGCTGTTTTTT. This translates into CASSLARVSGELFF.

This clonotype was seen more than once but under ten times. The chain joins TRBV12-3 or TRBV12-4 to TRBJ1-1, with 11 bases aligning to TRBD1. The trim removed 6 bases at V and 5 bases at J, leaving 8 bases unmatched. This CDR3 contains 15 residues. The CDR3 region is CASRAGTGGNTEAFF. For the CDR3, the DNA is TGTGCCAGCAGAGCCGGGACAGGGGGAAATACTGAAGCTTTCTTT.